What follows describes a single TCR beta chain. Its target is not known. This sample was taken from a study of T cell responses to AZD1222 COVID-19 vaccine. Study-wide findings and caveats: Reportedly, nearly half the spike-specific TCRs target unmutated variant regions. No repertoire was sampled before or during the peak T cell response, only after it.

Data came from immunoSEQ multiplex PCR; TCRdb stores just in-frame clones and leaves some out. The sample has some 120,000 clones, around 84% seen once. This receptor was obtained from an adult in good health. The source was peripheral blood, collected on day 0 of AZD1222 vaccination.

In nucleotides, the CDR3 is TGCAGTGCTAGTAACGAGTTCGAGGGCGGGGGCTACAATGAGCAGTTCTTC. Translation gives CSASNEFEGGGYNEQFF. J is TRBJ2-1 and V is TRBV20-1, with 7 positions matching TRBD2. Germline V CDR1 and CDR2: DFQATT, SNEGSKA (reference sequence). J was trimmed by 3 bases and V by 3 bases; bases with no gene match: 14. The CDR3 contains 17 residues.